These 6 T cell receptor beta chains were all obtained from the same sample, sequenced in a study of OX40 agonist ivuxolimab in advanced cancers. Receptor amplification or capture employed the immunoSEQ multiplex PCR assay. As stored in TCRdb, this immuneACCESS dataset retains in-frame rearrangements with V and J assigned. A fraction of the clones does not appear; measured against another copy, unresolved V genes explain less than half of the discrepancy, and the remainder lacks a known reason. The sample table lists 52,000 or so clones, about 88% of them with a count of one. The ten largest clones add up to approximately 1.5% of the sample. Sequencing was performed on CD4+ or CD8+ T cells sorted from blood, taken in a trial of the OX40 agonist ivuxolimab. These receptors were obtained from an adult with an advanced solid tumor such as melanoma, head and neck, liver or kidney cancer.

V usage is TRBV7-9 and J usage is TRBJ2-2; D remains ambiguous. Germline CDR1 SEHNR, CDR2 FQNEAQ (reference sequence). V was shortened by 10 bases and J by 1 base, with 7 bases between the two germline ends. This CDR3 is 12 amino acids long. In DNA, the CDR3 is TGTGCCAAGGACGAGAACACCGGGGAGCTGTTTTTT. Translation gives CAKDENTGELFF. Together with reference TRBV7-9 and TRBJ2-2, the CDR3 gives the full variable domain: DTGVSQNPRHKITKRGQNVTFRCDPISEHNRLYWYRQTLGQGPEFLTYFQNEAQLEKSRLLSDRFSAERPKGSFSTLEIQRTEQGDSAMYLCAKDENTGELFFGEGSRLTVL.

This chain links TRBV28 with TRBJ1-6; TRBD1 matches 10 bases. The ends lost 5 bases at V and 6 bases at J; junction bases unmatched: 7. The CDR3 length is 16 residues. Per germline, CDR1 MDHEN and CDR2 SYDVKM. The CDR3 spells CASSPPTGGPNSPLHF. The CDR3 region has the DNA TGTGCCAGCAGTCCTCCGACAGGGGGCCCTAATTCACCCCTCCACTTT.

This chain links TRBV9 with TRBJ1-3, with D unresolved. Germline-derived CDR1 and CDR2 are SGDLS and YYNGEE. CDR3 length: 15 residues. V lost 0 bases and J 1 base, leaving 8 bases between the germline ends. CDR3 in amino acids: CASSVEGDSGNTIYF. The CDR3 DNA reads as TGTGCCAGCAGCGTAGAGGGTGATTCTGGAAACACCATATATTTT.

V is TRBV28 and J is TRBJ2-7; 9 bases map to TRBD1. Germline trimming cut 5 bases from V and 9 bases from J; bases unmatched to any gene: 14. This CDR3 contains 15 residues. Germline-derived CDR1 and CDR2 are MDHEN and SYDVKM. CDR3 nucleotides: TGTGCCAGCAGTGCTCCGGGACAGGGAGGCCGCGGGCAGTACTTC. As protein: CASSAPGQGGRGQYF.

The chain employs TRBV6-1 and TRBJ2-2, with D possibly TRBD1 on 5 matching bases. Germline values: CDR1 MNHNS, CDR2 SASEGT. The V end was cut by 2 bases, the J end by 2 bases, with 9 bases between. The CDR3 has 15 residues. CDR3 in DNA: TGTGCCAGCAGTGAATTCGACAGCAACACCGGGGAGCTGTTTTTT. Its translation: CASSEFDSNTGELFF.

This chain's CDR3 is CSVVLNWGAGPGTEAFF. CDR3 in DNA: TGCAGCGTTGTCCTCAATTGGGGGGCGGGGCCGGGCACTGAAGCTTTCTTT. This rearrangement joins TRBV29-1 to TRBJ1-1; maybe TRBD1 (6 bases). CDR3 size: 17 residues. Germline CDR1 and CDR2: SQVTM and ANQGSEA. V gave up 4 bases and J gave up 4 bases, with 25 bases separating them.